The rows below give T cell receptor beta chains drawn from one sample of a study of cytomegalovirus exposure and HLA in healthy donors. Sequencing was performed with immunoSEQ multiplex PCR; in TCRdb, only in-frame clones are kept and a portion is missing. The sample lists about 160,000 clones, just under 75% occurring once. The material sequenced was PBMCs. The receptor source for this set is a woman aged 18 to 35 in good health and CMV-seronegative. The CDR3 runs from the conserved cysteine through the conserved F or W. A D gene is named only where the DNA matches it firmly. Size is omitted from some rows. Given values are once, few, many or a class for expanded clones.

CDR3aa: CASSQEDRAGGEQYF; CDR3nt: TGCGCCAGCAGCCAAGAGGACAGGGCAGGAGGCGAGCAGTACTTC; v_gene: TRBV4-1; d_gene: TRBD1; j_gene: TRBJ2-7; abundance: .
CDR3aa: CASTHLAGGNYEQYF; CDR3nt: TGTGCCAGCACCCACCTAGCGGGGGGGAATTACGAGCAGTACTTC; v_gene: TRBV6-5; d_gene: TRBD2; j_gene: TRBJ2-7; abundance: .
CDR3aa: CATPPAGTDLLWQYF; CDR3nt: TGTGCCACCCCCCCTGCTGGGACTGATCTATTGTGGCAGTATTTT; v_gene: TRBV10-3; d_gene: .; j_gene: TRBJ2-3; abundance: .
CDR3aa: CASSEPGNTEAFF; CDR3nt: TGCGCCAGCAGCGAACCCGGGAACACTGAAGCTTTCTTT; v_gene: TRBV5-1; d_gene: .; j_gene: TRBJ1-1; abundance: .
CDR3aa: CASSISTGSNTEAFF; CDR3nt: TGCGCCAGCAGCATTTCGACAGGGTCTAACACTGAAGCTTTCTTT; v_gene: TRBV5-1; d_gene: TRBD1; j_gene: TRBJ1-1; abundance: .
CDR3aa: CASRYRGFTDTQYF; CDR3nt: TGTGCCAGCAGGTACAGGGGTTTCACAGATACGCAGTATTTT; v_gene: TRBV27; d_gene: TRBD1; j_gene: TRBJ2-3; abundance: .
CDR3aa: CASILGGTYQETQYF; CDR3nt: TGTGCCAGCATCCTGGGCGGGACGTACCAAGAGACCCAGTACTTC; v_gene: TRBV7-2; d_gene: .; j_gene: TRBJ2-5; abundance: once
CDR3aa: CASSESGLAGARQETQYF; CDR3nt: TGCGCCAGCAGTGAGTCAGGGCTAGCGGGGGCCAGGCAAGAGACCCAGTACTTC; v_gene: TRBV10-2; d_gene: TRBD2; j_gene: TRBJ2-5; abundance: .
CDR3aa: CASSFGTGGPNYGYTF; CDR3nt: TGTGCCAGCAGCTTCGGGACAGGGGGCCCTAACTATGGCTACACCTTC; v_gene: TRBV5-5; d_gene: TRBD1; j_gene: TRBJ1-2; abundance: .
CDR3aa: CASGGTAGGFTEQFF; CDR3nt: TGTGCCAGCGGTGGTACGGCAGGGGGCTTCACTGAGCAGTTCTTC; v_gene: TRBV6-1; d_gene: TRBD1; j_gene: TRBJ2-1; abundance: .
CDR3aa: CASSPRAGVSAFF; CDR3nt: TGTGCCAGCTCACCTCGCGCAGGGGTTTCGGCTTTCTTT; v_gene: TRBV18; d_gene: .; j_gene: TRBJ1-1; abundance: few
CDR3aa: CASSFPGGGLGTEAFF; CDR3nt: TGCGCCAGCAGCTTCCCCGGTGGGGGACTCGGCACTGAAGCTTTCTTT; v_gene: TRBV4-1; d_gene: .; j_gene: TRBJ1-1; abundance: .
CDR3aa: CASSLGGISEKLFF; CDR3nt: TGTGCCAGCAGTTTGGGGGGAATTAGTGAAAAACTGTTTTTT; v_gene: TRBV28; d_gene: .; j_gene: TRBJ1-4; abundance: .
CDR3aa: CASSLFASGTGTQYF; CDR3nt: TGTGCCAGCAGCTTATTCGCTAGCGGTACGGGTACGCAGTATTTT; v_gene: TRBV7-2; d_gene: TRBD2; j_gene: TRBJ2-3; abundance: .
CDR3aa: CASSQSWTGGHSGANVLTF; CDR3nt: TGTGCCAGCAGCCAATCCTGGACAGGGGGTCACTCTGGGGCCAACGTCCTGACTTTC; v_gene: TRBV4-2; d_gene: TRBD1; j_gene: TRBJ2-6; abundance: .
CDR3aa: CASSPISGGGPGELFF; CDR3nt: TGTGCCAGCAGCCCGATTAGCGGGGGCGGCCCCGGGGAGCTGTTTTTT; v_gene: TRBV4-2; d_gene: TRBD2; j_gene: TRBJ2-2; abundance: .
CDR3aa: CASSLGPNTEAFF; CDR3nt: TGTGCCAGCAGCTTGGGGCCAAACACTGAAGCTTTCTTT; v_gene: TRBV5-4; d_gene: .; j_gene: TRBJ1-1; abundance: .
CDR3aa: CASSVTESSGEKETQYF; CDR3nt: TGTGCCAGCAGCGTAACGGAATCTAGCGGGGAAAAAGAGACCCAGTACTTC; v_gene: TRBV7-8; d_gene: TRBD2; j_gene: TRBJ2-5; abundance: .
CDR3aa: CASSGQGPYGYTF; CDR3nt: TGCGCCAGCAGCGGGCAGGGGCCCTATGGCTACACCTTC; v_gene: TRBV4-3; d_gene: .; j_gene: TRBJ1-2; abundance: .
CDR3aa: CASSLAAGEQNEQFF; CDR3nt: TGCGCCAGCAGCTTGGCGGCGGGGGAGCAGAATGAGCAGTTCTTC; v_gene: TRBV5-1; d_gene: TRBD2; j_gene: TRBJ2-1; abundance: .
CDR3aa: CASSPSRGYGYTF; CDR3nt: TGTGCCAGCAGCCCTAGTAGGGGCTATGGCTACACCTTC; v_gene: TRBV7-9; d_gene: .; j_gene: TRBJ1-2; abundance: once
CDR3aa: CASSESESYGYTF; CDR3nt: TGTGCCAGCAGTGAGTCGGAGTCCTATGGCTACACCTTC; v_gene: TRBV2; d_gene: .; j_gene: TRBJ1-2; abundance: .
CDR3aa: CASSAQQGNEQFF; CDR3nt: TGTGCCAGCTCAGCACAACAGGGGAATGAGCAGTTCTTC; v_gene: TRBV18; d_gene: TRBD1; j_gene: TRBJ2-1; abundance: .
CDR3aa: CASSQTGETQYF; CDR3nt: TGTGCCAGCAGCCAAACAGGGGAGACCCAGTACTTC; v_gene: TRBV11-2; d_gene: .; j_gene: TRBJ2-5; abundance: .
CDR3aa: CASSLGGGTGELFF; CDR3nt: TGTGCCAGCAGCTTAGGAGGAGGGACCGGGGAGCTGTTTTTT; v_gene: TRBV5-6; d_gene: .; j_gene: TRBJ2-2; abundance: .
CDR3aa: CASSAGGKTDTQYF; CDR3nt: TGTGCCAGCAGCGCAGGGGGCAAGACAGATACGCAGTATTTT; v_gene: TRBV7-3; d_gene: TRBD1; j_gene: TRBJ2-3; abundance: .
CDR3aa: CASTETSSDTQYF; CDR3nt: TGTGCCAGCACCGAGACTAGTTCAGATACGCAGTATTTT; v_gene: TRBV9; d_gene: .; j_gene: TRBJ2-3; abundance: .
CDR3aa: CASSSPDSKSSYNSPLHF; CDR3nt: TGTGCCAGCAGTAGTCCGGACAGCAAGAGCTCCTATAATTCACCCCTCCACTTT; v_gene: TRBV2; d_gene: .; j_gene: TRBJ1-6; abundance: .
CDR3aa: CASKGEDTGELFF; CDR3nt: TGTGCCAGCAAAGGGGAGGACACCGGGGAGCTGTTTTTT; v_gene: TRBV6-4; d_gene: .; j_gene: TRBJ2-2; abundance: few
CDR3aa: CASSSTSGRANEQFF; CDR3nt: TGTGCCAGCAGCTCGACTAGCGGGAGGGCCAATGAGCAGTTCTTC; v_gene: TRBV7-9; d_gene: TRBD2; j_gene: TRBJ2-1; abundance: few
CDR3aa: CASRSGTPNTGELFF; CDR3nt: TGTGCCAGCAGGTCCGGGACACCGAACACCGGGGAGCTGTTTTTT; v_gene: TRBV7-9; d_gene: .; j_gene: TRBJ2-2; abundance: .
CDR3aa: CASRLGRSGGYNEQFF; CDR3nt: TGTGCCAGCAGACTCGGACGTAGCGGGGGATACAATGAGCAGTTCTTC; v_gene: TRBV28; d_gene: TRBD2; j_gene: TRBJ2-1; abundance: .
CDR3aa: CASSLKAGNEQFF; CDR3nt: TGTGCCAGCAGCTTGAAGGCGGGAAATGAGCAGTTCTTC; v_gene: TRBV5-4; d_gene: .; j_gene: TRBJ2-1; abundance: .
CDR3aa: CSVDSPSDYGYTF; CDR3nt: TGCAGCGTTGACTCCCCCAGTGACTATGGCTACACCTTC; v_gene: TRBV29-1; d_gene: .; j_gene: TRBJ1-2; abundance: .
CDR3aa: CASSRGHYQETQYF; CDR3nt: TGTGCCAGCAGCCGGGGACACTACCAAGAGACCCAGTACTTC; v_gene: TRBV5-8; d_gene: .; j_gene: TRBJ2-5; abundance: .
CDR3aa: CASSTGSRETQYF; CDR3nt: TGTGCCAGCAGCACCGGGAGTCGAGAGACCCAGTACTTC; v_gene: TRBV9; d_gene: .; j_gene: TRBJ2-5; abundance: .
CDR3aa: CASRDLKQGYGYTF; CDR3nt: TGTGCCAGTAGGGATCTAAAACAGGGCTATGGCTACACCTTC; v_gene: TRBV19; d_gene: .; j_gene: TRBJ1-2; abundance: once
CDR3aa: CASSLATGTGASEQYF; CDR3nt: TGCGCCAGCAGCTTAGCGACAGGGACAGGGGCGAGCGAGCAGTACTTC; v_gene: TRBV5-1; d_gene: TRBD1; j_gene: TRBJ2-7; abundance: .
CDR3aa: CASSLGTVNTEAFF; CDR3nt: TGCGCCAGCAGCTTAGGGACAGTAAACACTGAAGCTTTCTTT; v_gene: TRBV5-1; d_gene: TRBD1; j_gene: TRBJ1-1; abundance: .
CDR3aa: CASSPPSTGDYEQYF; CDR3nt: TGTGCCAGCAGCCCTCCGAGTACAGGGGACTACGAGCAGTACTTC; v_gene: TRBV9; d_gene: TRBD1; j_gene: TRBJ2-7; abundance: .
CDR3aa: CASSPTSGVWETQYF; CDR3nt: TGTGCCAGCAGCCCGACTAGCGGGGTCTGGGAGACCCAGTACTTC; v_gene: TRBV14; d_gene: TRBD2; j_gene: TRBJ2-5; abundance: .
CDR3aa: CASSLSGGAYNEQFF; CDR3nt: TGTGCCAGCAGCCTGAGCGGGGGAGCCTACAATGAGCAGTTCTTC; v_gene: TRBV9; d_gene: TRBD2; j_gene: TRBJ2-1; abundance: .
CDR3aa: CASSSGTSGDLTDTQYF; CDR3nt: TGTGCCAGCTCATCGGGGACTAGCGGGGACCTCACAGATACGCAGTATTTT; v_gene: TRBV18; d_gene: TRBD2; j_gene: TRBJ2-3; abundance: few
CDR3aa: CASSIAGGPYEQYF; CDR3nt: TGTGCCAGCAGCATAGCGGGGGGTCCCTACGAGCAGTACTTC; v_gene: TRBV5-6; d_gene: TRBD2; j_gene: TRBJ2-7; abundance: few
CDR3aa: CASSIGGGQGETQYF; CDR3nt: TGTGCCAGTAGTATAGGAGGGGGACAAGGAGAGACCCAGTACTTC; v_gene: TRBV19; d_gene: .; j_gene: TRBJ2-5; abundance: .
CDR3aa: CASSLMGQHNEKLFF; CDR3nt: TGCGCCAGCAGCTTGATGGGGCAGCATAATGAAAAACTGTTTTTT; v_gene: TRBV5-1; d_gene: .; j_gene: TRBJ1-4; abundance: .
CDR3aa: CASSLGRGGETQYF; CDR3nt: TGTGCCAGCAGCTTGGGACGGGGGGGAGAGACCCAGTACTTC; v_gene: TRBV11-3; d_gene: TRBD2; j_gene: TRBJ2-5; abundance: .
CDR3aa: CASSPPTPQETQYF; CDR3nt: TGCGCCAGCAGCCCCCCTACTCCCCAAGAGACCCAGTACTTC; v_gene: TRBV5-1; d_gene: .; j_gene: TRBJ2-5; abundance: .
CDR3aa: CASRGLGANVLTF; CDR3nt: TGTGCCAGCAGGGGGCTTGGGGCCAACGTCCTGACTTTC; v_gene: TRBV7-8; d_gene: .; j_gene: TRBJ2-6; abundance: .
CDR3aa: CASSELGSVNEKLFF; CDR3nt: TGTGCCAGCAGCGAACTCGGGTCAGTGAATGAAAAACTGTTTTTT; v_gene: TRBV9; d_gene: .; j_gene: TRBJ1-4; abundance: once
CDR3aa: CAISAAGGGYEQYF; CDR3nt: TGTGCCATCAGTGCTGCGGGGGGTGGCTACGAGCAGTACTTC; v_gene: TRBV10-3; d_gene: TRBD2; j_gene: TRBJ2-7; abundance: .
CDR3aa: CARSCRTF; CDR3nt: TGTGCCAGAAGCTGTAGAACCTTC; v_gene: TRBV5-3; d_gene: .; j_gene: TRBJ1-2; abundance: .
CDR3aa: CASTDSLDNSPLHF; CDR3nt: TGTGCCAGCACAGACAGCCTAGATAATTCACCCCTCCACTTT; v_gene: TRBV7-9; d_gene: .; j_gene: TRBJ1-6; abundance: .
CDR3aa: CASSPPRLAGGQSSYNEQFF; CDR3nt: TGTGCCAGCTCACCACCGCGACTAGCGGGGGGCCAAAGCTCCTACAATGAGCAGTTCTTC; v_gene: TRBV18; d_gene: TRBD2; j_gene: TRBJ2-1; abundance: .
CDR3aa: CASSPVGAGTEAFF; CDR3nt: TGTGCCAGCTCACCGGTAGGGGCTGGCACTGAAGCTTTCTTT; v_gene: TRBV18; d_gene: .; j_gene: TRBJ1-1; abundance: .
CDR3aa: CASSKQGRGTQYF; CDR3nt: TGTGCCAGCAGTAAACAGGGCCGGGGGACCCAGTACTTC; v_gene: TRBV7-2; d_gene: .; j_gene: TRBJ2-5; abundance: .
CDR3aa: CASSITASNQPQHF; CDR3nt: TGTGCCAGTAGTATCACAGCCTCCAATCAGCCCCAGCATTTT; v_gene: TRBV19; d_gene: .; j_gene: TRBJ1-5; abundance: .
CDR3aa: CASSLGDDRFRNEQFF; CDR3nt: TGTGCCAGCAGTTTGGGCGACGACAGGTTTCGCAATGAGCAATTCTTC; v_gene: TRBV27; d_gene: .; j_gene: TRBJ2-1; abundance: .
CDR3aa: CASSLVGIRNTEAFF; CDR3nt: TGCGCCAGCAGCTTGGTGGGCATACGGAACACTGAAGCTTTCTTT; v_gene: TRBV5-1; d_gene: .; j_gene: TRBJ1-1; abundance: .